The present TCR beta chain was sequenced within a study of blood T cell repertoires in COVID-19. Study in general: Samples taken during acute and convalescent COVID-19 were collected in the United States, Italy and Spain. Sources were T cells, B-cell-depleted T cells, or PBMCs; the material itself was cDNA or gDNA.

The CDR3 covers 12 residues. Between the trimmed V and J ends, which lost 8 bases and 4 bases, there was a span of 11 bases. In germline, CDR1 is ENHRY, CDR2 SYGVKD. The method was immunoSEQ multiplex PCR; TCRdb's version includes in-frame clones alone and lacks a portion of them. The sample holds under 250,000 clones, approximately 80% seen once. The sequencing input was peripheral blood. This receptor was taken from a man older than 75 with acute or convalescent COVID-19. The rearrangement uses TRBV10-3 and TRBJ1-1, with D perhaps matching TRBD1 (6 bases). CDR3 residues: CAIGSGATEAFF. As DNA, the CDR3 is TGTGCCATCGGGTCAGGGGCCACTGAAGCTTTCTTT.